The clone carrying this T cell receptor (beta chain) occurred many times. What it recognizes is unknown. In this cohort, patients with other autoimmune diseases, uncontrolled infections, pregnancy or lactation were excluded. It was from about 10 ml of fresh peripheral blood that the PBMCs came. The CDR3 covers 14 residues. The ends lost 7 bases at V and 0 bases at J; junction bases unmatched: 5. Germline V lookup: CDR1 MNHEY, CDR2 SVGAGI. For repertoire sequencing, the TCR beta CDR3 regions were amplified from RNA transcripts. RT-PCR in the first round used HTBI primers; a second-round multiplex PCR followed. TCRdb ran MiXCR on the multiplex PCR reads and lists one entry per CDR3 protein. The sample consists of about 160,000 distinct CDR3 sequences, around 40% of them appearing once. The data are from a study of Graves' ophthalmopathy and Graves' hyperthyroidism. The overall study: There was a collection of peripheral blood at initial diagnosis, before any treatment.

Points from the study as a whole: Most expanded thyroid clonotypes above 0.001 frequency also appeared in blood.

V usage is TRBV6-5 and J usage is TRBJ2-5, with 7 bases that match TRBD2. Sequencing was done on a sample of peripheral blood. The TCR sequence derives from a man younger than 45 with Graves' ophthalmopathy. The CDR3 loop is CASMRGLYQETQYF. The DNA for the CDR3 is TGTGCCAGCATGCGGGGGTTGTACCAAGAGACCCAGTACTTC.